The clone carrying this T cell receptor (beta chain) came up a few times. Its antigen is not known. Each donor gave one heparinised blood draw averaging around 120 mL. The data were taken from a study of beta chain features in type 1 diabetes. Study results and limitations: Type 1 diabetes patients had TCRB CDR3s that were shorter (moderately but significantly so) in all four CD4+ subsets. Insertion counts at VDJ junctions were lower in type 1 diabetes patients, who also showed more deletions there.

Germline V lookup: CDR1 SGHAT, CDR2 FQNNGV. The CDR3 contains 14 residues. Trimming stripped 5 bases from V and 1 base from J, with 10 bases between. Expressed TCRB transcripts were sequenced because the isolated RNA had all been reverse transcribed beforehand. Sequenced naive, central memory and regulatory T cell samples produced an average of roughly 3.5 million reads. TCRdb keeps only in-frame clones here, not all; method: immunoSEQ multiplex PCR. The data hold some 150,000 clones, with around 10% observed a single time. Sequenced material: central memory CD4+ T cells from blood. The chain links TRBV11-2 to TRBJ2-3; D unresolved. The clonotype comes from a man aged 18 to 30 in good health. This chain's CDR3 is CASSLRMRTDTQYF. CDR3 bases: TGTGCCAGCAGCCTCAGGATGCGCACAGATACGCAGTATTTT.